This is a list of T cell receptor beta chains from one sample in a study of T cell changes during pregnancy in multiple sclerosis. Generated by immunoSEQ multiplex PCR, the TCRdb table keeps only in-frame clones and is missing some. This table holds tens of thousands of clones, 80% to 95% found once. The sequencing used peripheral blood, collected in the first trimester of pregnancy. These receptors originate from a female donor with multiple sclerosis, enrolled in a pregnancy study. Both conserved end residues are part of each CDR3. The D gene is left open where the match is weak. For some rows the clone size is stated as once, few or many, or as a class when expanded; others skip it.

CDR3 length,J gene,V gene,D gene,clone size,CDR3 DNA,CDR3 protein
13,TRBJ1-5,TRBV7-9,-,few,TGTGCCAGCAGCGCCGTCGAGCATCAGCCCCAGCATTTT,CASSAVEHQPQHF
13,TRBJ2-5,TRBV4-1,-,-,TGCGCCAGCAGCCACGGGGTGGGGGAGACCCAGTACTTC,CASSHGVGETQYF
15,TRBJ1-2,TRBV10-3,TRBD1,-,TGTGCCATCAGACTGACAGGGGGTGAGGACTATGGCTACACCTTC,CAIRLTGGEDYGYTF
15,TRBJ1-4,TRBV7-2,TRBD1,-,TGTGCCAGCAGGAGCCCAGGGGGGACAGGTGAAAAACTGTTTTTT,CASRSPGGTGEKLFF
13,TRBJ2-7,TRBV7-9,TRBD1,-,TGTGCCAGCGCTCCGGCAGGGGGTCCGGAGCAGTACTTC,CASAPAGGPEQYF
11,TRBJ1-2,TRBV2,-,-,TGTGCCAGCACCCCCAGGGATGGCTACACCTTC,CASTPRDGYTF
16,TRBJ1-1,TRBV5-4,TRBD1,-,TGTGCCAGCAGCGTTCGACAGGGGAGAAGGAACACTGAAGCTTTCTTT,CASSVRQGRRNTEAFF
18,TRBJ2-2,TRBV7-9,-,-,TGTGCCAGCAGCTCCCTCAGGGGCGGGAGTATAGATACCGGGGAGCTGTTTTTT,CASSSLRGGSIDTGELFF
13,TRBJ2-7,TRBV5-6,-,-,TGTGCCAGCAGCTTGGAGTCAGGGCTCGAGCAGTACTTC,CASSLESGLEQYF
12,TRBJ1-2,TRBV9,TRBD1,few,TGTGCCAGCCATAGGACAGGGGATGGCTACACCTTC,CASHRTGDGYTF
15,TRBJ2-7,TRBV7-9,TRBD2,-,TGTGCCAGCAGCTTGGGGGCGGGAGGCTCCTACGAGCAGTACTTC,CASSLGAGGSYEQYF
17,TRBJ2-7,TRBV7-9,-,-,TGTGCCAGCAGCTTAGCCCCTAAGGGTGGGAGCCCCTACGAGCAGTACTTC,CASSLAPKGGSPYEQYF
15,TRBJ2-3,TRBV6-5,TRBD2,-,TGTGCCAGCAGTCCTTCCCTAGCGGGGTCAGATACGCAGTATTTT,CASSPSLAGSDTQYF
12,TRBJ1-1,TRBV28,-,-,TGTGCCAGCACTTTCGGGGGGGATGAAGCTTTCTTT,CASTFGGDEAFF